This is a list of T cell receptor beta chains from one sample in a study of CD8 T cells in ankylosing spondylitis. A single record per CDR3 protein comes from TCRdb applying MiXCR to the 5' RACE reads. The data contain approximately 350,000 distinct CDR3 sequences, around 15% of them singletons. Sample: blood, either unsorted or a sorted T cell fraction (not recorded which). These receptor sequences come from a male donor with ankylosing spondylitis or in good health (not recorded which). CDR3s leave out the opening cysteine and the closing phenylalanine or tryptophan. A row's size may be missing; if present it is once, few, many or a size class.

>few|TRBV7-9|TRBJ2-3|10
ASSFLADTQY
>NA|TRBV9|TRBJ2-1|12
ASSVGGVIGTLF
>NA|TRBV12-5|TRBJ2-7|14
ASGPTRQARTYEQY
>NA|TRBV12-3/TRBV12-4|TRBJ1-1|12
ASRPQVTGTEAF
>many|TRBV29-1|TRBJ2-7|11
SAYGQSSYEQY
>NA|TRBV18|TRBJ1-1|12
ASSGRVDNTEAF
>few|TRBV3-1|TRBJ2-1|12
ASSQDHSYNEQF
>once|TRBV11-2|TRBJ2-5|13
ASSLTAGGPKTQY
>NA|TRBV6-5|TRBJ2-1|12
ASSSAGHNNEQF
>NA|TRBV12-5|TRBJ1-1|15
ASGLVVVGSLNTEAF
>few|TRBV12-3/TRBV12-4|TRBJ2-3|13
ASSKPGQGSDTQY
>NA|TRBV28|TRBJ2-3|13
ASSLVTGSTDTQY
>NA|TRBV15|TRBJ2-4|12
ATSRARGNGIQY
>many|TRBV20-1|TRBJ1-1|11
SAEGEGVTEAF
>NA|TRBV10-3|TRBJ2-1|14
ASTTATGGDGDEQF
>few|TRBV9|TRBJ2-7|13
ASSPMAGSSYEQY
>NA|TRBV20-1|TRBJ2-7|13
SAAPSGTNLYEQY
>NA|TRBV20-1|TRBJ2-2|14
SARVPGRANTGELF
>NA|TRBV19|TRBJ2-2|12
ASSWTGGNGELF
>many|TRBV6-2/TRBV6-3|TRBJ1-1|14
ASSYPLRQLNTEAF
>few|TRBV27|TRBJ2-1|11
ASNPWGGNEQF
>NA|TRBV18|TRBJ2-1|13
ASSLLGTVYNEQF
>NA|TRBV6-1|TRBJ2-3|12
ASSEGQGADTQY